The 12 T cell receptor beta chains below were found in one sample sequenced in a study of control samples from healthy donors and cancer patients. Libraries were prepared by immunoSEQ multiplex PCR; TCRdb keeps only in-frame clonotypes and omits some of them. In the table there are some 120,000 clones, more than 75% of which are singletons. Sequenced input: blood. The origin of the receptors is a man aged 60 to 69 in good health.

This rearrangement joins TRBV29-1 to TRBJ2-2; D uncertain. This CDR3 is 14 amino acids long. Trimming cost V 4 bases and J 0 bases, with 9 bases left between them. Per germline, CDR1 SQVTM and CDR2 ANQGSEA. The DNA for the CDR3 is TGCAGCGTTGCGCGTCAGACGAACACCGGGGAGCTGTTTTTT. Its translation: CSVARQTNTGELFF.

In its sample, this clone was seen a few times. The rearrangement links TRBV19 to TRBJ1-2; D is undetermined. With 7 bases removed from V and 2 bases from J, the gap between germline ends came to 14 bases. The CDR3 totals 14 residues. Germline V gene lookup returns CDR1 LNHDA and CDR2 SQIVND (reference sequence). The CDR3 is CASKLRPANYGYTF. CDR3 sequence (DNA): TGTGCCAGTAAGCTACGGCCAGCAAACTATGGCTACACCTTC.

The chain has TRBV2 and TRBJ1-3; the D is unclear. The germline V gene has CDR1 SNHLY and CDR2 FYNNEI. V was cut by 10 bases and J by 0 bases, with 22 bases left in between. CDR3 length equals 17 residues. The CDR3 region has the DNA TGTGCCACCAATCTTATACGGAACCCGAGCTCTGGAAACACCATATATTTT. Amino acids: CATNLIRNPSSGNTIYF.

The chain has TRBV5-6 and TRBJ2-3; TRBD2 matches at 12 bases. Germline assignment: CDR1 SGHDT and CDR2 YYEEEE. The CDR3 has 16 amino acids. V gave up 3 bases and J gave up 4 bases; unmatched junction bases: 6. CDR3 sequence reads: CASSSRLAGVADTQYF. CDR3 bases: TGTGCCAGCAGCTCCCGACTAGCGGGGGTTGCAGATACGCAGTATTTT.

This sequence joins TRBV19 and TRBJ1-4; D uncertain. The CDR3 runs 13 residues. The ends were cut back, 2 bases at V and 4 bases at J, with 5 bases in the middle. Germline CDR1 reads LNHDA; CDR2 reads SQIVND (reference sequence). The CDR3: CASSIRLNEKLFF. The CDR3 DNA sequence: TGTGCCAGTAGTATACGCCTTAATGAAAAACTGTTTTTT.

This clone came up once. This chain links TRBV2 with TRBJ2-7; D unresolved. With 7 bases removed from V and 2 bases from J, the gap between germline ends came to 15 bases. Germline CDR1 is SNHLY and CDR2 is FYNNEI. CDR3 length: 14 residues. The CDR3 region is CASKAGMNPYEQYF. DNA for the CDR3: TGTGCCAGCAAGGCAGGAATGAATCCCTACGAGCAGTACTTC.

The rearrangement links TRBV7-2 to TRBJ2-7; D is unresolved. The CDR3 runs to 11 residues. V lost 5 bases and J 5 bases, leaving 7 bases between the germline ends. Per germline, CDR1 SGHTA and CDR2 FQGNSA. CDR3 region: CASSTSDEQYF. For the CDR3, the DNA is TGTGCCAGCAGCACAAGTGACGAGCAGTACTTC.

On this clone: The junction and the germline gene differ at one end; a read error may be behind it. J is TRBJ2-4 and V is TRBV28, with 7 bases that match TRBD1. The CDR3 has 12 residues. Germline CDR1 MDHEN, CDR2 SYDVKM. As DNA, the CDR3 is TGTGCCAGCAGTTTAGCGACAGGGTTCTCGCACTTC. Translation: CASSLATGFSHF.

V gene TRBV4-3 combines with J gene TRBJ2-3; TRBD2 is a possible D gene (6 bases). The V end lost 1 base, the J end lost 2 bases, and 16 bases lay between the germline ends. The germline V gene encodes CDR1 LGHNA and CDR2 YSLEER. The CDR3 covers 17 residues. The CDR3 DNA reads TGCGCCAGCAGCCAAGTGGGGAGGTGGGGGGACACAGATACGCAGTATTTT. Translation: CASSQVGRWGDTDTQYF.

The rearrangement links TRBV28 to TRBJ1-6; tentatively, D is TRBD1 (5 bases). This CDR3 is built from 14 residues. Germline CDR1 reads MDHEN; CDR2 reads SYDVKM. Trimming cost V 7 bases and J 7 bases, with 14 bases left between them. The CDR3 sequence: CASTSWGENSPLHF. The CDR3, as DNA: TGTGCCAGCACCTCCTGGGGGGAGAATTCACCCCTCCACTTT.

The chain combines TRBV7-9 with TRBJ1-1; weak D call: TRBD1 (6 bases). From germline, CDR1 is SEHNR and CDR2 FQNEAQ (reference sequence). The germline V and J ends were trimmed by 2 bases and 1 base, with 11 bases remaining between them. The CDR3 covers 15 residues. CDR3 nucleotides: TGTGCCAGCAGCTTAAAGTCGACAGGGAACACTGAAGCTTTCTTT. Translation: CASSLKSTGNTEAFF.

V and J are TRBV11-3 and TRBJ2-1; D unclear. The CDR3 is made up of 17 amino acids. Trimming cost V 1 base and J 5 bases, with 18 bases left between them. The germline gives CDR1 SGHNT, CDR2 YENEEA. The CDR3 reads CASSLGGGIPADNEQFF. In DNA form, the CDR3 reads TGTGCCAGCAGCTTAGGTGGTGGGATCCCGGCTGACAATGAGCAGTTCTTC.